The clone carrying this T cell receptor (beta chain) was found many times. With TRAV- and TRBV-specific primers, first-strand cDNA was made, covering the alpha and beta chains. A constant-region primer paired with the V-primer adapter amplified TCRs over 20 PCR cycles. Via MiXCR, TCRdb re-called the reads, giving one row per CDR3 protein. The table has about 39,000 distinct CDR3 sequences, more than 20% seen once. These data originate in a study of low-dose radiotherapy and immunotherapy resistance in tumors. The sample's time point: after trial treatment. The treatment here: LDRT plus nivolumab, ipilimumab, low-dose cyclophosphamide and aspirin (RACIN trial). The donors' treatment consisted of nivolumab, ipilimumab, aspirin, low-dose cyclophosphamide and low-dose radiotherapy. This clonotype originated in a female donor with ovarian cancer. Specimen: PBMCs, collected after low-dose radiotherapy plus immunotherapy.

The CDR3 DNA sequence: TGTGCCAGCAGTTTTGGTGTGTTCAGGGGAGGTCAGCCCCAGCATTTT. It yields the protein CASSFGVFRGGQPQHF. This rearrangement joins TRBV28 to TRBJ1-5, with D possibly being TRBD1 (6 bases). The CDR3 length is 16 residues. Germline CDR1 reads MDHEN; CDR2 reads SYDVKM. Trimming cost V 3 bases and J 6 bases, with 18 bases left between them.